Following are 28 T cell receptor beta chains from one sample sequenced in a study of T cells in Graves' hyperthyroidism and ophthalmopathy. The investigators amplified TCR beta CDR3 regions from RNA transcripts. Using the HTBI primer set, a first-round RT-PCR was run on the TCR CDR3. TCRdb reprocessed the multiplex PCR reads via MiXCR and lists one record per CDR3 protein. Among approximately 720,000 distinct CDR3 sequences listed, around a sixth were seen once. Sequencing input: blood. The receptors were sampled from a woman between 50 and 59 years old with Graves' hyperthyroidism that later progressed to Graves' ophthalmopathy.

At least ten counts were recorded for this clonotype. The chain carries TRBV11-3 and TRBJ1-1; the D gene is possibly TRBD1 (6 bases). The CDR3 contains 15 residues. V was pared by 0 bases and J by 1 base, with 9 bases between. CDR1 SGHNT and CDR2 YENEEA come from the germline V gene. This CDR3 reads CASSLDGDKNTEAFF. The DNA for the CDR3 is TGTGCCAGCAGCTTAGATGGGGACAAGAACACTGAAGCTTTCTTT.

The chain has TRBV5-6 and TRBJ2-4, with a tentative D call TRBD1 (6 bases). The CDR3 is 14 residues long. Germline CDR1 reads SGHDT; CDR2 reads YYEEEE. The V and J ends lost 4 bases and 6 bases respectively, with 14 bases between them. The CDR3 sequence is CASSPEGTTNIQYF. In nucleotides, the CDR3 is TGTGCCAGCAGCCCTGAAGGGACAACAAACATTCAGTACTTC. Filled out from reference TRBV5-6 and TRBJ2-4, the complete variable domain reads DAGVTQSPTHLIKTRGQQVTLRCSPKSGHDTVSWYQQALGQGPQFIFQYYEEEERQRGNFPDRFSGHQFPNYSSELNVNALLLGDSALYLCASSPEGTTNIQYFGAGTRLSVL.

This clonotype was detected a few times. The chain recombines TRBV20-1 with TRBJ2-3; D gene ambiguous. Per germline, CDR1 DFQATT and CDR2 SNEGSKA (reference sequence). The V end lost 4 bases, the J end lost 4 bases, and 6 bases lay between the germline ends. There are 11 residues in the CDR3. This CDR3 reads CSATVADTQYF. CDR3 sequence (DNA): TGCAGTGCTACGGTAGCAGATACGCAGTATTTT.

This clonotype was recorded at least ten times. J is TRBJ2-1 and V is TRBV20-1; the D is unclear. This CDR3 has 13 residues. In germline, CDR1 is DFQATT, CDR2 SNEGSKA (reference sequence). V gave up 3 bases and J gave up 2 bases, with 8 bases separating them. The CDR3 reads CSASSEPYNEQFF. As DNA, the CDR3 is TGCAGTGCTAGCAGCGAACCCTACAATGAGCAGTTCTTC.

This clonotype was picked up a small number of times. The chain employs TRBV28 and TRBJ1-5; TRBD1 is a possible D gene (5 bases). Germline values: CDR1 MDHEN, CDR2 SYDVKM. The CDR3 consists of 13 residues. The V and J ends lost 7 bases and 7 bases respectively, with 14 bases between them. The CDR3 is CASTPGRPQPQHF. As DNA, the CDR3 is TGTGCCAGCACACCGGGACGACCACAGCCCCAGCATTTT. The full variable domain, rest sourced from reference TRBV28 and TRBJ1-5, is DVKVTQSSRYLVKRTGEKVFLECVQDMDHENMFWYRQDPGLGLRLIYFSYDVKMKEKGDIPEGYSVSREKKERFSLILESASTNQTSMYLCASTPGRPQPQHFGDGTRLSIL.

This clonotype was observed at least ten times. The rearrangement joins TRBV3-1 to TRBJ1-1; D ambiguous. Trimming removed 5 bases from V and 0 bases from J, with 10 bases in between. The CDR3 is 14 amino acids. CDR1 and CDR2 from the germline V gene are LGHDT and YNNKEL (reference sequence). CDR3 protein: CASSAGIMNTEAFF. The CDR3 coding sequence is TGTGCCAGCAGCGCGGGTATCATGAACACTGAAGCTTTCTTT.

A note on this clonotype: A much bigger clone sits one base away, suggesting this may be a read error. This chain uses TRBV12-3 or TRBV12-4 with TRBJ1-5; 12 nucleotides agree with TRBD1. CDR3 length: 16 amino acids. V shed 5 bases and J 2 bases; nucleotides not matched to a gene: 4. DNA for the CDR3: TGTGCCAGCAGTGGGACAGGGGGCAATCGCAATCAGCCCCAGCATTTT. It translates to CASSGTGGNRNQPQHF.

The table lists this clonotype with a count of one. A much larger clone lies one base from this, so it may be a read error. The chain links TRBV20-1 to TRBJ2-5; 11 bases are shared with TRBD2. CDR1 is DFQATT and CDR2 is SNEGSKA in the germline V gene (reference sequence). The CDR3 extends over 17 amino acids. With V trimmed by 5 bases and J by 5 bases, 16 bases remained unmatched. The CDR3 is CSAQMTSGDLPGETQYF. The CDR3 nucleotides read TGCAGTGCTCAAATGACTAGCGGGGACCTACCGGGGGAGACCCAGTACTTC.

This clonotype was seen many times. The chain has TRBV2 and TRBJ1-2; D unclear. The CDR3 is 10 amino acids. Germline V lookup: CDR1 SNHLY, CDR2 FYNNEI. V lost 6 bases to trimming and J lost 7 bases, with 6 bases between them. CDR3 sequence: CASRVSGYTF. In DNA form, the CDR3 reads TGTGCCAGCAGAGTTAGTGGCTACACCTTC.

This clonotype was seen a handful of times. This chain links TRBV19 with TRBJ2-2; the match to TRBD1 covers 7 bases. The CDR3 runs 14 residues. Germline lookup yields CDR1 LNHDA and CDR2 SQIVND (reference sequence). V was pared by 6 bases and J by 6 bases, with 7 bases of the junction left unmatched. The CDR3 here is CASRKQGSPGELFF. CDR3 bases: TGTGCCAGTAGAAAACAGGGGTCCCCCGGGGAGCTGTTTTTT.

The table lists this clonotype with many counts. This chain uses TRBV12-3 or TRBV12-4 with TRBJ1-5; 7 bases match TRBD1. V lost 6 bases and J lost 5; bases outside the gene matches: 4. This CDR3 is 13 amino acids long. In DNA, the CDR3 is TGTGCCAGCAGGGGACAGCTTCATCAGCCCCAGCATTTT. This sequence encodes CASRGQLHQPQHF.

There are a few counts of this clonotype. The chain couples TRBV6-1 to TRBJ1-2; 10 positions agree with TRBD1. V lost 3 bases, J lost 5 bases, and 3 bases stayed unmatched. Per germline, CDR1 MNHNS and CDR2 SASEGT. The CDR3 contains 14 residues. CDR3 nucleotide sequence: TGTGCCAGCAGTGATGGGACAGGGGTTTATGGCTACACCTTC. It is translated as CASSDGTGVYGYTF.

V usage is TRBV9 and J usage is TRBJ1-2, with D tentatively TRBD1 (6 bases). Per germline, CDR1 SGDLS and CDR2 YYNGEE. Trimming shortened V by 1 base and J by 3 bases, and 10 bases separated the two germline ends. The CDR3 extends over 14 amino acids. In DNA form, the CDR3 reads TGTGCCAGCAGCGTAACAGGGTGGGACTATGGCTACACCTTC. It is translated as CASSVTGWDYGYTF.

The rearrangement uses TRBV25-1 and TRBJ2-5, with unresolved D. This CDR3 comprises 12 residues. With 2 bases removed from V and 1 base from J, the gap between germline ends came to 2 bases. CDR1 is MGHDK, CDR2 SYGVNS, per germline. The CDR3: CASSELQETQYF. CDR3 in DNA: TGTGCCAGCAGTGAACTCCAAGAGACCCAGTACTTC.

The chain combines TRBV9 with TRBJ2-3; D is unclear. The V and J ends lost 3 bases and 6 bases respectively, with 14 bases between them. Germline V gives CDR1 SGDLS, CDR2 YYNGEE. The CDR3 loop spans 14 amino acids. The CDR3 sequence: CASSEAKTTDTQYF. CDR3 nucleotides: TGTGCCAGCAGCGAAGCCAAGACCACCGATACGCAGTATTTT.

This clonotype was observed a handful of times. The chain is built from TRBV12-5 and TRBJ1-2; D remains ambiguous. Per germline, CDR1 LGHNT and CDR2 FRNRAP. Trimming removed 4 bases from V and 5 bases from J, with 17 bases in between. The CDR3 runs 15 residues. The CDR3 nucleotides read TGTGCTAGTGGTTCTCGACCGTCCGACCGGTATGGCTACACCTTC. This translates into CASGSRPSDRYGYTF.

The gene calls are TRBV6-5 and TRBJ1-3, with TRBD1 identical over 7 bases. Germline V gene sequence: CDR1 MNHEY, CDR2 SVGAGI. Germline trimming cut 2 bases from V and 0 bases from J; bases unmatched to any gene: 7. The CDR3 covers 17 residues. CDR3 region: CASSYGLQGNSGNTIYF. The CDR3 nucleotides read TGTGCCAGCAGTTACGGGCTACAGGGGAACTCTGGAAACACCATATATTTT.

This clonotype came up many times. CDR3 sequence reads: CASSQQTGETEAFF. In DNA, the CDR3 is TGCGCCAGCAGCCAACAGACAGGAGAGACTGAAGCTTTCTTT. The V call is TRBV5-1, the J call TRBJ1-1, with a weak D call TRBD1 (6 bases). With 4 bases removed from V and 5 bases from J, the gap between germline ends came to 15 bases. The CDR3 loop spans 14 amino acids. Germline CDR1 is SGHRS and CDR2 is YFSETQ.

The rearrangement joins TRBV4-1 to TRBJ1-2, with D tentatively TRBD1 (6 bases). Per the germline V gene, CDR1 is MGHRA and CDR2 is YSYEKL. Trimming pared 1 base from V and 8 bases from J, leaving 14 bases between. The CDR3 runs to 14 residues. The CDR3 loop is CASSQAPGTKGYTF. Here the CDR3 DNA reads TGCGCCAGCAGCCAAGCCCCCGGGACAAAAGGCTACACCTTC.

In the case of this clonotype: This may stem from a read error, because a much larger clone lies one nucleotide away. The chain recombines TRBV2 with TRBJ1-1; D remains ambiguous. The CDR3 loop spans 15 amino acids. V was shortened by 4 bases and J by 3 bases, with 15 bases between the two germline ends. CDR1 and CDR2 (germline): SNHLY, FYNNEI. The CDR3 region is CASSGPAEPDTEAFF. CDR3 in DNA: TGTGCCAGCAGTGGCCCAGCCGAGCCGGACACTGAAGCTTTCTTT. The whole variable domain, filled in from reference TRBV2 and TRBJ1-1, reads EPEVTQTPSHQVTQMGQEVILRCVPISNHLYFYWYRQILGQKVEFLVSFYNNEISEKSEIFDDQFSVERPDGSNFTLKIRSTKLEDSAMYFCASSGPAEPDTEAFFGQGTRLTVV.

This clonotype has ten or more counts. The J gene is TRBJ1-2, the V gene TRBV7-2, with 8 positions matching TRBD1. CDR1 is SGHTA and CDR2 is FQGNSA in the germline V gene. V gave up 5 bases and J gave up 8 bases; unmatched junction bases: 4. This CDR3 spans 12 amino acids. The CDR3 loop is CASSRGQGGYTF. For the CDR3, the DNA is TGTGCCAGCAGCCGTGGACAGGGCGGCTACACCTTC.

The sample holds many counts of this clonotype. This rearrangement joins TRBV6-5 to TRBJ1-1; no clear D gene. The CDR3 has 15 amino acids. Germline values: CDR1 MNHEY, CDR2 SVGAGI. Trimming removed 0 bases from V and 5 bases from J, with 13 bases in between. The CDR3 is CASSYSGPRRTEAFF. As DNA, the CDR3 is TGTGCCAGCAGTTACTCAGGGCCCCGAAGGACTGAAGCTTTCTTT.

As for this clonotype: A much larger clone differs by one base, so this may be a read error. The chain has TRBV6-9 and TRBJ1-2; 7 nucleotides agree with TRBD1. The CDR3 runs 15 residues. Germline V gene data show CDR1 as MNHGY and CDR2 as SVAAGI. The CDR3 is CASSSGGRGGYDYTF. CDR3 nucleotide sequence: TGTGCCAGCAGTTCCGGGGGCAGGGGGGGCTATGACTACACCTTC.

This clonotype was counted a few times. The chain recombines TRBV10-3 with TRBJ2-5, with 10 bases lining up with TRBD1. Looked up from germline, CDR1 is ENHRY and CDR2 is SYGVKD. The junction had 11 bases not matched to a gene; V was cut back by 6 bases and J by 1 base. CDR3 size: 17 residues. The CDR3 region has the DNA TGTGCCATCAGACAATTTACGGGACAGGGGTCCCAAGAGACCCAGTACTTC. It encodes CAIRQFTGQGSQETQYF.

V usage is TRBV12-3 or TRBV12-4 and J usage is TRBJ1-2; D is uncertain. This CDR3 comprises 15 residues. Trimming cost V 3 bases and J 4 bases, with 15 bases left between them. This CDR3 is CASSLSQLPFYGYTF. The DNA of the CDR3 is TGTGCCAGCAGTTTGTCACAGTTGCCCTTCTATGGCTACACCTTC.

This chain connects TRBV20-1 to TRBJ2-3, with D possibly being TRBD2 (7 bases). The CDR3 is made up of 13 amino acids. Germline V gives CDR1 DFQATT, CDR2 SNEGSKA (reference sequence). Deletions cut 7 bases from V and 1 base from J, with 12 bases between. CDR3 protein: CSEGGEGTDTQYF. In DNA form, the CDR3 reads TGCAGTGAGGGGGGGGAGGGCACAGATACGCAGTATTTT.

Of note for this clonotype: A much larger clone sits a single nucleotide away, making a read error possible. J is TRBJ2-7 and V is TRBV6-1, with TRBD2 as a possible D gene (6 bases). CDR3 length: 15 amino acids. Germline loops: CDR1 MNHNS, CDR2 SASEGT. This CDR3 reads CASSARMSRGGEQHF. The CDR3 DNA follows: TGTGCCAGCAGTGCGCGGATGTCGCGGGGCGGCGAGCAGCACTTC.

There are a few counts of this clonotype. The genes are TRBV5-6 and TRBJ1-1, with a weak D call TRBD1 (5 bases). Trimming pared 4 bases from V and 3 bases from J, leaving 16 bases between. The CDR3 spans 15 residues. Per the germline V gene, CDR1 is SGHDT and CDR2 is YYEEEE. CDR3 amino acids: CASSDHLDTYTEAFF. Here the CDR3 DNA reads TGTGCCAGCAGCGACCACTTGGACACCTACACTGAAGCTTTCTTT.